This TCR beta chain was captured by sequencing in a study of glioma-infiltrating T cells after dendritic cell vaccination. About the research overall: Dendritic cells derived from monocytes and pulsed with autologous tumor lysate formed the vaccine.

As concerns this clone: No antigen is known for it.

V gave up 5 bases and J gave up 2 bases; unmatched junction bases: 8. The germline gives CDR1 LNHDA, CDR2 SQIVND (reference sequence). CDR3 length equals 16 residues. The protocol was immunoSEQ multiplex PCR, while the TCRdb copy is restricted to in-frame clones and leaves out a portion. The sample holds tens of thousands of clones; 82% are singletons and the top ten take about 2.1%. Whole-study findings and limits: Patients with more pretreatment TILs had longer time to progression and survival.

The specimen comprised blood, sampled before dendritic cell vaccination. This sequence was found in a human donor with glioblastoma. This sequence joins TRBV19 and TRBJ1-5, with 8 bases fitting TRBD1. This chain's CDR3 is CASSLSTGVGNQPQHF. CDR3 coding DNA: TGTGCCAGTAGTCTTTCGACAGGGGTGGGCAATCAGCCCCAGCATTTT.